Shown below are 23 T cell receptor beta chains from a single sample sequenced in a study of T cell changes during pregnancy in multiple sclerosis. Measured with immunoSEQ multiplex PCR; TCRdb has only the in-frame clones, and not every one. The table has about 130,000 clones, about 95% seen once. Specimen: peripheral blood, collected after pregnancy. These receptors came from a female donor with multiple sclerosis, enrolled in a pregnancy study.

This chain connects TRBV27 to TRBJ2-1; TRBD2 matches at 10 bases. The CDR3 has 15 residues. Germline values: CDR1 MNHEY, CDR2 SMNVEV (reference sequence). Trimming cost V 7 bases and J 4 bases; bases outside gene matches: 7. The CDR3 region has the DNA TGTGCCAGCAAGACAGCGGGAGGGCCTTACAATGAGCAGTTCTTC. Amino acid sequence: CASKTAGGPYNEQFF.

This clone has a handful of counts. The rearrangement links TRBV28 to TRBJ2-1; D gene ambiguous. The germline V gene encodes CDR1 MDHEN and CDR2 SYDVKM. V lost 5 bases, J lost 6 bases, and 17 bases lay in between. The CDR3 runs to 15 residues. Here the CDR3 DNA reads TGTGCCAGCAGTCCCTCGATTAAGACTGGCAATGAGCAGTTCTTC. This encodes CASSPSIKTGNEQFF.

V usage is TRBV19 and J usage is TRBJ2-1; TRBD2 agrees at 10 bases. The V gene's germline CDR1 is LNHDA and CDR2 SQIVND (reference sequence). The V gene end was trimmed by 3 bases and the J gene end by 8 bases; junction bases not matched to a gene: 10. The CDR3 covers 16 residues. The CDR3: CASSILAGAGIYEQFF. The CDR3 DNA sequence: TGTGCCAGTAGTATTCTAGCGGGAGCCGGAATCTATGAGCAGTTCTTC.

This clone came up once. This chain links TRBV28 with TRBJ2-1, with 9 bases fitting TRBD1. V dropped 6 bases and J dropped 10; count of bases not matched to a gene: 10. The CDR3 extends over 14 amino acids. Germline V gene lookup returns CDR1 MDHEN and CDR2 SYDVKM. DNA of the CDR3: TGTGCCAGCAGAAAGGGACAGGGCGACGCGGAGCAGTTCTTC. It is translated as CASRKGQGDAEQFF. The variable domain in full, with the rest retrieved from reference TRBV28 and TRBJ2-1, is DVKVTQSSRYLVKRTGEKVFLECVQDMDHENMFWYRQDPGLGLRLIYFSYDVKMKEKGDIPEGYSVSREKKERFSLILESASTNQTSMYLCASRKGQGDAEQFFGPGTRLTVL.

Notes on this clone: Other DNA sequences in this specimen translate into the identical CDR3. The chain has TRBV7-2 and TRBJ2-7; 8 bases map to TRBD1. The CDR3 spans 13 residues. V lost 5 bases to trimming and J lost 7 bases; unmatched junction nucleotides: 7. The germline gives CDR1 SGHTA, CDR2 FQGNSA. The CDR3 DNA sequence: TGTGCCAGCAGCCGGACAGGGAACGGAGAGCAGTACTTC. Amino acid sequence: CASSRTGNGEQYF.

The chain has TRBV10-2 and TRBJ1-1; no definite D call. The V and J ends lost 0 bases and 6 bases respectively, with 11 bases between them. This CDR3 contains 14 residues. Germline V gene sequence: CDR1 WSHSY, CDR2 SAAADI. The CDR3 loop is CASSESVGVPEAFF. Here the CDR3 DNA reads TGCGCCAGCAGTGAGTCGGTCGGGGTGCCTGAAGCTTTCTTT.

The chain recombines TRBV4-3 with TRBJ2-7, with D tentatively TRBD2 (6 bases). Trimming took off 2 bases at V and 6 bases at J, with 11 bases between the two ends. Looked up from germline, CDR1 is LGHNA and CDR2 is YSLEER. The CDR3 extends over 13 amino acids. CDR3 sequence: CASSQFVGGEQYF. The CDR3 DNA reads TGCGCCAGCAGCCAATTTGTGGGAGGCGAGCAGTACTTC.

The genes are TRBV5-1 and TRBJ1-3; the D is unclear. Germline loops: CDR1 SGHRS, CDR2 YFSETQ. V was clipped by 0 bases and J by 0 bases, with 7 bases between them. This CDR3 spans 15 amino acids. The chain's CDR3 is CASSLDSTSGNTIYF. CDR3 DNA sequence: TGCGCCAGCAGCTTGGACAGCACCTCTGGAAACACCATATATTTT. Supplemented by reference TRBV5-1 and TRBJ1-3, the full variable domain reads KAGVTQTPRYLIKTRGQQVTLSCSPISGHRSVSWYQQTPGQGLQFLFEYFSETQRNKGNFPGRFSGRQFSNSRSEMNVSTLELGDSALYLCASSLDSTSGNTIYFGEGSWLTVV.

This clone showed up just once. This chain uses TRBV27 with TRBJ2-7; TRBD2 aligns across 7 bases. CDR3 length: 13 residues. V trimming: 2 bases; J trimming: 5 bases; junction bases outside the gene matches: 3. Germline V gives CDR1 MNHEY, CDR2 SMNVEV (reference sequence). CDR3 amino acids: CASSLSGIHEQYF. CDR3 coding DNA: TGTGCCAGCAGTTTAAGCGGGATCCACGAGCAGTACTTC.

J is TRBJ2-5 and V is TRBV7-9, with TRBD2 as a possible D gene (6 bases). The germline V gene has CDR1 SEHNR and CDR2 FQNEAQ (reference sequence). V gave up 7 bases and J gave up 6 bases, with 18 bases separating them. The CDR3 extends over 14 amino acids. The CDR3 bases are TGTGCCAGCACCCCCCCGGCGGGATCAAAGACCCAGTACTTC. As protein: CASTPPAGSKTQYF.

The CDR3 region is CASSYLDTNRGAEAFF. The CDR3 DNA reads as TGTGCCAGCAGCTACCTCGACACTAACAGGGGGGCTGAAGCTTTCTTT. This sequence joins TRBV9 and TRBJ1-1; 8 positions agree with TRBD1. CDR1 is SGDLS and CDR2 is YYNGEE in the germline V gene. The CDR3 length is 16 residues. The V gene end was trimmed by 4 bases and the J gene end by 6 bases; junction bases not matched to a gene: 14.

In its sample, this clone was seen a few times. The rearrangement links TRBV28 to TRBJ1-5; TRBD1 matches at 7 bases. Trimming removed 7 bases from V and 6 bases from J; junction bases left unmatched: 9. From germline, CDR1 is MDHEN and CDR2 SYDVKM. This CDR3 is 14 amino acids long. The CDR3 protein is CASTFGQEGQPQHF. DNA for the CDR3: TGTGCCAGCACCTTCGGACAGGAGGGTCAGCCCCAGCATTTT.

In its sample, this clone was seen once. The chain has TRBV12-5 and TRBJ2-7; TRBD1 aligns across 8 bases. The CDR3 is 14 amino acids. The germline V gene has CDR1 LGHNT and CDR2 FRNRAP. V dropped 7 bases and J dropped 1; count of bases not matched to a gene: 6. The CDR3: CASASGTGSYEQYF. The CDR3, as DNA: TGTGCTAGTGCCTCCGGGACAGGATCCTACGAGCAGTACTTC.

V and J are TRBV7-2 and TRBJ2-1; tentatively, D is TRBD1 (5 bases). Trimming shortened V by 1 base and J by 5 bases, and 12 bases separated the two germline ends. The CDR3 has 15 residues. The germline gives CDR1 SGHTA, CDR2 FQGNSA. CDR3 sequence (DNA): TGTGCCAGCAGCTTAGAATATGGCAGGGACAATGAGCAGTTCTTC. Its translation: CASSLEYGRDNEQFF.

The rearrangement links TRBV28 to TRBJ2-7; perhaps TRBD1 as D (6 bases). Germline loops: CDR1 MDHEN, CDR2 SYDVKM. V lost 2 bases to trimming and J lost 2 bases, with 13 bases between them. The CDR3 consists of 15 residues. The CDR3 sequence: CASSLPYRVTYEQYF. CDR3 DNA: TGTGCCAGCAGTTTACCGTACAGGGTTACCTACGAGCAGTACTTC.

The CDR3 coding sequence is TGTGCCAGCAGAAGGGACAATCGGTCAAAAAACATTCAGTACTTC. Residues: CASRRDNRSKNIQYF. The chain couples TRBV2 to TRBJ2-4; tentative D call: TRBD1 (6 bases). This CDR3 is built from 15 residues. V was trimmed by 6 bases and J by 4 bases, leaving 16 bases between them. Germline V CDR1 and CDR2: SNHLY, FYNNEI.

This clone occurred once. The V call is TRBV19, the J call TRBJ2-7; 10 bases match TRBD2. Germline CDR1 LNHDA, CDR2 SQIVND (reference sequence). The J segment lost 0 bases and the V segment lost 4 bases, leaving 9 bases of the junction unmatched. The length of the CDR3 is 17 residues. CDR3 sequence: CASSTDPTSGDSYEQYF. CDR3 nucleotide sequence: TGTGCCAGTAGTACCGACCCCACTAGCGGGGACTCCTACGAGCAGTACTTC.

This sequence joins TRBV7-8 and TRBJ2-5, with D possibly TRBD2 on 6 matching bases. Germline CDR1 reads SGHVS; CDR2 reads FQNEAQ. The V end was cut by 5 bases, the J end by 1 base, with 17 bases between. This CDR3 is 16 amino acids long. CDR3 sequence (DNA): TGTGCCAGCAGCGCTCCAGGGACTGGTCCCCAAGAGACCCAGTACTTC. Encoded protein: CASSAPGTGPQETQYF.

The rearrangement links TRBV30 to TRBJ2-1; 9 bases match TRBD2. The V gene end was trimmed by 8 bases and the J gene end by 7 bases; junction bases not matched to a gene: 9. Germline assignment: CDR1 GTSNPN and CDR2 SVGIG (reference sequence). The CDR3 extends over 13 amino acids. The CDR3 region is CAEAGLATNEQFF. CDR3 bases: TGTGCCGAAGCGGGACTAGCAACTAATGAGCAGTTCTTC. Full variable domain (rest looked up from reference TRBV30 and TRBJ2-1): SQTIHQWPATLVQPVGSPLSLECTVEGTSNPNLYWYRQAAGRGLQLLFYSVGIGQISSEVPQNLSASRPQDRQFILSSKKLLLSDSGFYLCAEAGLATNEQFFGPGTRLTVL.

This chain uses TRBV14 with TRBJ2-1, with TRBD2 matching 10 bases. The ends lost 0 bases at V and 8 bases at J; junction bases unmatched: 10. The CDR3 totals 17 residues. Germline V gene data show CDR1 as SGHDN and CDR2 as FVKESK. CDR3: CASSQDLALAGVDEQFF. In nucleotides, the CDR3 is TGTGCCAGCAGCCAAGATCTTGCTCTAGCGGGAGTTGATGAGCAGTTCTTC.

The chain employs TRBV7-6 and TRBJ2-1; perhaps TRBD2 as D (6 bases). Trimming left V 1 base short and J 2 bases short, with 12 bases between. Germline CDR1 reads SGHVS; CDR2 reads FNYEAQ. The CDR3 contains 16 residues. The CDR3 sequence is CASSLGVAVTYNEQFF. The CDR3 DNA sequence: TGTGCCAGCAGCTTAGGGGTAGCGGTGACCTACAATGAGCAGTTCTTC.

CDR3: CASTSYPTGTGSSSYTF. In DNA, the CDR3 is TGTGCCAGTACCTCATACCCGACCGGGACAGGGAGTTCGAGCTACACCTTC. V and J are TRBV19 and TRBJ1-2; TRBD1 aligns across 9 bases. Germline CDR1 and CDR2: LNHDA and SQIVND (reference sequence). With V trimmed by 7 bases and J by 9 bases, 21 bases remained unmatched. The CDR3 is made up of 17 amino acids.

This clone was observed once. In DNA form, the CDR3 reads TGTGCCAGCAGCACCCCCGGCGGGAGAGGGACCGGGGAGCTGTTTTTT. This translates into CASSTPGGRGTGELFF. V and J are TRBV7-2 and TRBJ2-2, with TRBD2 identical over 7 bases. Losses at the gene ends were 5 bases for V and 5 bases for J; bases not matched to a gene: 11. This CDR3 has 16 residues. In germline, CDR1 is SGHTA, CDR2 FQGNSA.